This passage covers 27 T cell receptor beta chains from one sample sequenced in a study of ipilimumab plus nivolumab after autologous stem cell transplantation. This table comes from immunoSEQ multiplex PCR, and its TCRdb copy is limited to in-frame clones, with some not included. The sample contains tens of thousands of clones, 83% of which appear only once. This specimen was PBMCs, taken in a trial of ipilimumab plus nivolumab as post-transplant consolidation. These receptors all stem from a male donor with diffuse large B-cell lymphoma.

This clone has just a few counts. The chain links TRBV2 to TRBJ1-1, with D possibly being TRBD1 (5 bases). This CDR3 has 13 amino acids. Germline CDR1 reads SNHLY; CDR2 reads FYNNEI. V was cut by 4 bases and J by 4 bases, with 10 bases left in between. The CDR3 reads CASSVRASTEAFF. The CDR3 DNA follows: TGTGCCAGCAGTGTCAGGGCTTCCACTGAAGCTTTCTTT. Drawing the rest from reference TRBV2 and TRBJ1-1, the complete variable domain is EPEVTQTPSHQVTQMGQEVILRCVPISNHLYFYWYRQILGQKVEFLVSFYNNEISEKSEIFDDQFSVERPDGSNFTLKIRSTKLEDSAMYFCASSVRASTEAFFGQGTRLTVV.

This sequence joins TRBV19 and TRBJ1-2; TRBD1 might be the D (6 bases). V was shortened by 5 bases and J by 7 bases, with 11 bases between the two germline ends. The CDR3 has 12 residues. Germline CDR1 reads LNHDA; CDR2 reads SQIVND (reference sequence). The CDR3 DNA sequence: TGTGCCAGTAGTCCAGGGGTTAGTGGCTACACCTTC. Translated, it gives CASSPGVSGYTF. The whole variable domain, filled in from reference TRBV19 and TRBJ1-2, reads DGGITQSPKYLFRKEGQNVTLSCEQNLNHDAMYWYRQDPGQGLRLIYYSQIVNDFQKGDIAEGYSVSREKKESFPLTVTSAQKNPTAFYLCASSPGVSGYTFGSGTRLTVV.

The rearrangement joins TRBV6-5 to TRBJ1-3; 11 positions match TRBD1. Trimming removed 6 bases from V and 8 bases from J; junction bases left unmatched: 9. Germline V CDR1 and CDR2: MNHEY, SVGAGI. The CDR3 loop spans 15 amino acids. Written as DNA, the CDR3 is TGTGCCAGCAGAAACACCGGGACAGGGGGAGACACCATATATTTT. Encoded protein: CASRNTGTGGDTIYF.

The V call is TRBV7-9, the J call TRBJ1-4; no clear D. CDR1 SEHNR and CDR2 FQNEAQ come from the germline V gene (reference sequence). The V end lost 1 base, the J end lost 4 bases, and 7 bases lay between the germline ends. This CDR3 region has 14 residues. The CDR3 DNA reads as TGTGCCAGCAGCTTAGGGGCCCTTAATGAAAAACTGTTTTTT. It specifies CASSLGALNEKLFF.

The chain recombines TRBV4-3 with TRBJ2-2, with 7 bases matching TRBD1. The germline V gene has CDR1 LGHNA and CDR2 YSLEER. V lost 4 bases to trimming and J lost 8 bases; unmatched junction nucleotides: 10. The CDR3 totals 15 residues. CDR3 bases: TGCGCCAGCAGCCTGACGAGGGGGCCGGGTGGGGAGCTGTTTTTT. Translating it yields CASSLTRGPGGELFF.

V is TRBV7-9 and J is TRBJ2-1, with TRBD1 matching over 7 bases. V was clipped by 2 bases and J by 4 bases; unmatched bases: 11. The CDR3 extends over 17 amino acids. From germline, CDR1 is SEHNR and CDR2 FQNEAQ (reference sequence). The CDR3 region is CASSLILGAGGYNEQFF. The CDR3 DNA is TGTGCCAGCAGCTTAATTTTGGGAGCAGGGGGTTACAATGAGCAGTTCTTC.

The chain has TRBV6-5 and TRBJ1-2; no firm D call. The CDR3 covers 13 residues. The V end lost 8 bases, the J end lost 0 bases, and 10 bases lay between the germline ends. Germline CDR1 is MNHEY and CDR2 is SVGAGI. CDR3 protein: CASAQYSNYGYTF. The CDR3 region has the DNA TGTGCCAGCGCCCAATACTCTAACTATGGCTACACCTTC.

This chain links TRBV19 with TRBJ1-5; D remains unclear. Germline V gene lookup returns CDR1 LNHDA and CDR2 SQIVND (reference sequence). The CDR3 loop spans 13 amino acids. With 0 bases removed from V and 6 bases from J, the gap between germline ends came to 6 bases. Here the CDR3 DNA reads TGTGCCAGTAGTATAGATCGTGGTCAGCCCCAGCATTTT. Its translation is CASSIDRGQPQHF.

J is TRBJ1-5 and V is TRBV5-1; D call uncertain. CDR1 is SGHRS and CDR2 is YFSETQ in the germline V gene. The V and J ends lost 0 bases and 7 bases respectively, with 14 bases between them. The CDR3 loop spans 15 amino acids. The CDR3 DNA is TGCGCCAGCAGCTTGGATGGCCTCCCGTCCCAGCCCCAGCATTTT. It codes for CASSLDGLPSQPQHF.

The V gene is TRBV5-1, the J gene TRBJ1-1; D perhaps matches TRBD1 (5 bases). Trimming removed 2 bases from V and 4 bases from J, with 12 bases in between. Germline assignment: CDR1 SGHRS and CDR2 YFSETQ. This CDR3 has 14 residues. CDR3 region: CASSFMGRSTEAFF. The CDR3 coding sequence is TGCGCCAGCAGCTTCATGGGGCGCAGCACTGAAGCTTTCTTT.

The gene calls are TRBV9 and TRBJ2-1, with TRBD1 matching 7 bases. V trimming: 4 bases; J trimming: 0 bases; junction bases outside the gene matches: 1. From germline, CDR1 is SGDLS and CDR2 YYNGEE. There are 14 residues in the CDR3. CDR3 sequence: CASSRDSSYNEQFF. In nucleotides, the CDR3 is TGTGCCAGCAGCCGGGACAGCTCCTACAATGAGCAGTTCTTC. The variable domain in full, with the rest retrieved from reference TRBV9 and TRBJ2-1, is DSGVTQTPKHLITATGQRVTLRCSPRSGDLSVYWYQQSLDQGLQFLIQYYNGEERAKGNILERFSAQQFPDLHSELNLSSLELGDSALYFCASSRDSSYNEQFFGPGTRLTVL.

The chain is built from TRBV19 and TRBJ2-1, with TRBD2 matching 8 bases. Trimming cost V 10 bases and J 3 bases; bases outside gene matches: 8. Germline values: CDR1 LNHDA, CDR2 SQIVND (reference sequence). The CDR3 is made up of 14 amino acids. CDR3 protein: CATTGLAGYNEQFF. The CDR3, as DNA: TGTGCCACCACGGGCCTAGCGGGCTACAATGAGCAGTTCTTC.

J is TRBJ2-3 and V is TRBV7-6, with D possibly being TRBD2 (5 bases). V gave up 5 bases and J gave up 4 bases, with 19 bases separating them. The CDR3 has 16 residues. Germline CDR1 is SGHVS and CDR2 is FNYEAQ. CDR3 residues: CASSLRRLEAPDTQYF. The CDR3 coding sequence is TGTGCCAGCAGCCTCAGACGGTTGGAGGCCCCAGATACGCAGTATTTT.

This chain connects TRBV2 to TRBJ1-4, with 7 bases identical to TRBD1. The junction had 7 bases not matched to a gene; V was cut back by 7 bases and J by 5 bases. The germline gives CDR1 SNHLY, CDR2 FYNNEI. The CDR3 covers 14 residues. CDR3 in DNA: TGTGCCAGCATGGGTTGGGACAGCAATGAAAAACTGTTTTTT. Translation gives CASMGWDSNEKLFF.

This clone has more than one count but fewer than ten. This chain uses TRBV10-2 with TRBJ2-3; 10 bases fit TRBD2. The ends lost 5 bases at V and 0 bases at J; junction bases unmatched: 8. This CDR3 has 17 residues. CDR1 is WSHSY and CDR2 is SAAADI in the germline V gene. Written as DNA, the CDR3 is TGCGCCAGCAGTAAGGGCCTAGCGGGGGTGAGCACAGATACGCAGTATTTT. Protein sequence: CASSKGLAGVSTDTQYF.

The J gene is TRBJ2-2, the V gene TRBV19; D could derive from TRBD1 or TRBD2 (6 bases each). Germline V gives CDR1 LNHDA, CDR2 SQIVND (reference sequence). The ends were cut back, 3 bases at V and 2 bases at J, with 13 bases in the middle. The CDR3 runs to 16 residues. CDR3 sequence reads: CASSIGGQTNTGELFF. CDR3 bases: TGTGCCAGTAGTATCGGGGGCCAAACCAACACCGGGGAGCTGTTTTTT.

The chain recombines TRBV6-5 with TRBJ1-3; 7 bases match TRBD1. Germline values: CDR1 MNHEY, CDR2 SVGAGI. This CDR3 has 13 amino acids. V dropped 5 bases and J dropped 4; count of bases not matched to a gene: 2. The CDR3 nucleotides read TGTGCCAGCAGTCCCAGGGGGGGAAACACCATATATTTT. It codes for CASSPRGGNTIYF.

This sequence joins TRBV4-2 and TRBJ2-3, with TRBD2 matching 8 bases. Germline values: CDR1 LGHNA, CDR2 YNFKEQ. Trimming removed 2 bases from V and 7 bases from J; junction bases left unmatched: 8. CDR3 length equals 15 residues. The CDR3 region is CASSQPGGGINTQYF. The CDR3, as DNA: TGTGCCAGCAGCCAACCCGGGGGGGGGATAAATACGCAGTATTTT.

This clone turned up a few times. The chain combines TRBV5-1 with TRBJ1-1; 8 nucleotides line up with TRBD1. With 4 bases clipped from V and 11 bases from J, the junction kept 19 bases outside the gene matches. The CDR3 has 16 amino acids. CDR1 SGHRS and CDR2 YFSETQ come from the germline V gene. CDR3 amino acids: CASSLPGGGSGGAAFF. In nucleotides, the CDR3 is TGCGCCAGCAGCCTCCCGGGTGGGGGCTCAGGGGGCGCGGCTTTCTTT. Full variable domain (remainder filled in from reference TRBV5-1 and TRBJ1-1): KAGVTQTPRYLIKTRGQQVTLSCSPISGHRSVSWYQQTPGQGLQFLFEYFSETQRNKGNFPGRFSGRQFSNSRSEMNVSTLELGDSALYLCASSLPGGGSGGAAFFGQGTRLTVV.

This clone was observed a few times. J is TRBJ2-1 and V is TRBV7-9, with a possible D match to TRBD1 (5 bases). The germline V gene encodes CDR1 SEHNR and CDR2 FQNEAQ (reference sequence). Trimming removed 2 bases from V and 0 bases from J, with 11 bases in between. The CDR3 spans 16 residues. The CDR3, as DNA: TGTGCCAGCAGCTTACGGACATCAAGCTCCTACAATGAGCAGTTCTTC. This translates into CASSLRTSSSYNEQFF.

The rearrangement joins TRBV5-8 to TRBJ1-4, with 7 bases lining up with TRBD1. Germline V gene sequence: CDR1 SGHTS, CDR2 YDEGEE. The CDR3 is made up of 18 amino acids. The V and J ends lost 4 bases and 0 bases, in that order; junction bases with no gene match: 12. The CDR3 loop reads CASSPGGQSTSTNEKLFF. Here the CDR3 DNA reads TGTGCCAGCAGCCCCGGGGGACAGTCTACTTCAACTAATGAAAAACTGTTTTTT.

The CDR3 reads CASSIQGTKNYGYTF. CDR3 in DNA: TGTGCCAGTAGTATTCAAGGGACGAAGAACTATGGCTACACCTTC. The chain carries TRBV19 and TRBJ1-2; TRBD1 is a possible D gene (5 bases). CDR1 is LNHDA, CDR2 SQIVND, per germline (reference sequence). There are 15 residues in the CDR3. The V end was cut by 3 bases, the J end by 2 bases, with 13 bases between.

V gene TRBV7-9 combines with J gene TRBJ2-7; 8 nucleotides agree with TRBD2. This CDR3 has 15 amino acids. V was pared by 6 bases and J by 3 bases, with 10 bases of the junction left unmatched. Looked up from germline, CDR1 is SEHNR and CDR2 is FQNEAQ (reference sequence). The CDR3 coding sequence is TGTGCCAGCAGTGTTCAAGCGGGGGCGAACTACGAGCAGTACTTC. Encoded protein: CASSVQAGANYEQYF.

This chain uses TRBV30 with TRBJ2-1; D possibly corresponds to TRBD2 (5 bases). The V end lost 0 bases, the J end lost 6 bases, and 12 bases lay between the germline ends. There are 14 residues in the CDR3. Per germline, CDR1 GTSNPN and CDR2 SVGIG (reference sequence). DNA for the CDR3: TGTGCCTGGAGTGTTGGACTTGGCCGCAATGAGCAGTTCTTC. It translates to CAWSVGLGRNEQFF.

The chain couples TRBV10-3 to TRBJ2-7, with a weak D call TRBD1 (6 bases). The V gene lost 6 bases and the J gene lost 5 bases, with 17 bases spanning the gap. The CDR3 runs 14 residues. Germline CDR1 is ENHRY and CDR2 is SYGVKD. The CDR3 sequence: CAISDITGNHEQYF. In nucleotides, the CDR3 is TGTGCCATCAGCGACATCACAGGGAACCACGAGCAGTACTTC.

The CDR3 spells CASSLEPPTRDSARKLFF. DNA for the CDR3: TGTGCCAGCAGCTTAGAGCCACCGACCCGGGACAGTGCTAGAAAACTGTTTTTT. The chain has TRBV7-6 and TRBJ1-4, with 7 bases lining up with TRBD1. Germline V gives CDR1 SGHVS, CDR2 FNYEAQ. V gave up 1 base and J gave up 10 bases; unmatched junction bases: 18. The CDR3 sequence is 18 residues long.

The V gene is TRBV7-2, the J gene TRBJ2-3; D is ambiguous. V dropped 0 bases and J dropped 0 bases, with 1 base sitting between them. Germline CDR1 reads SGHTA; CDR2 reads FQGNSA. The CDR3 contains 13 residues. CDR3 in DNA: TGTGCCAGCAGCTTAGCAAGCACAGATACGCAGTATTTT. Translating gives CASSLASTDTQYF.